Below, 17 T cell receptor beta chains from the same sample are listed, as sequenced in a study of cytomegalovirus exposure and HLA in healthy donors. In the PCR, 60 Vbeta and 13 Jbeta primers were used. Sequenced by immunoSEQ multiplex PCR; TCRdb stores in-frame clones only, minus some. The sample includes fewer than 150,000 clones, less than 20% seen only once; the top ten take 1.9%. The specimen sequenced was PBMCs. Source of these receptors: a young woman in good health and CMV-seronegative.

The J gene is TRBJ2-2, the V gene TRBV19; possibly TRBD2 for D (6 bases). The V end lost 6 bases, the J end lost 5 bases, and 22 bases lay between the germline ends. Germline V lookup: CDR1 LNHDA, CDR2 SQIVND (reference sequence). This CDR3 contains 17 residues. CDR3 loop: CASSRLGAGGRTGELFF. The DNA for the CDR3 is TGTGCCAGTAGCCGACTAGGGGCAGGAGGAAGGACCGGGGAGCTGTTTTTT. Complete variable domain (other parts from reference TRBV19 and TRBJ2-2): DGGITQSPKYLFRKEGQNVTLSCEQNLNHDAMYWYRQDPGQGLRLIYYSQIVNDFQKGDIAEGYSVSREKKESFPLTVTSAQKNPTAFYLCASSRLGAGGRTGELFFGEGSRLTVL.

As DNA, the CDR3 is TGTGCCAGTACCATGCAGGTCTATAATTCACCCCTCCACTTT. It yields the protein CASTMQVYNSPLHF. The gene calls are TRBV27 and TRBJ1-6; D ambiguous. Trimming took off 9 bases at V and 3 bases at J, with 12 bases between the two ends. The CDR3 runs 14 residues. In germline, CDR1 is MNHEY, CDR2 SMNVEV (reference sequence).

V usage is TRBV30 and J usage is TRBJ1-5; unclear D gene. The CDR3 has 14 residues. Trimming stripped 2 bases from V and 6 bases from J, with 14 bases between. Germline V gives CDR1 GTSNPN, CDR2 SVGIG (reference sequence). CDR3 in DNA: TGTGCCTGGAGTCCCGGGGTTGTAAGTCAGCCCCAGCATTTT. As protein: CAWSPGVVSQPQHF.

The chain carries TRBV29-1 and TRBJ2-7; 8 bases map to TRBD1. In germline, CDR1 is SQVTM, CDR2 ANQGSEA. Trimming took 6 bases from V and 5 from J; bases not matched to a gene: 9. The CDR3 is made up of 13 amino acids. DNA for the CDR3: TGCAGCGTCGCCCGGACAGGGAGCGACGAGCAGTACTTC. Translating gives CSVARTGSDEQYF.

Only a few counts were recorded for this clone. V is TRBV29-1 and J is TRBJ2-7; the match to TRBD2 covers 12 bases. From germline, CDR1 is SQVTM and CDR2 ANQGSEA. V dropped 7 bases and J dropped 3; count of bases not matched to a gene: 4. The CDR3 spans 13 residues. The CDR3 nucleotides read TGCAGCGCCGTACTAGCGGGAGGCTACGAGCAGTACTTC. Amino acids: CSAVLAGGYEQYF.

A few counts support this clone. The chain employs TRBV6-6 and TRBJ2-2; D perhaps matches TRBD2 (5 bases). The germline V gene has CDR1 MNHNY and CDR2 SVGAGI (reference sequence). The CDR3 is 15 residues long. The ends were cut back, 6 bases at V and 1 base at J, with 12 bases in the middle. CDR3 amino acids: CASSPGDGNTGELFF. The CDR3 nucleotides read TGTGCCAGCAGCCCCGGGGATGGGAACACCGGGGAGCTGTTTTTT.

The sample holds a few counts of this clone. V is TRBV5-5 and J is TRBJ2-1; 11 bases agree with TRBD2. The CDR3 is made up of 16 amino acids. Germline V gene sequence: CDR1 SGHKS, CDR2 YYEKEE (reference sequence). The V and J ends lost 4 bases and 7 bases, in that order; junction bases with no gene match: 10. The CDR3 here is CASSQGLAESWNEQFF. Written as DNA, the CDR3 is TGTGCCAGCAGCCAGGGACTAGCGGAGTCTTGGAATGAGCAGTTCTTC.

Only a few counts were recorded for this clone. The chain recombines TRBV2 with TRBJ1-5, with D tentatively TRBD1 (6 bases). CDR1 and CDR2 from the germline V gene are SNHLY and FYNNEI. The CDR3 contains 17 residues. V was cut by 6 bases and J by 4 bases, with 22 bases left in between. CDR3 coding DNA: TGTGCCAGCAGCCAAGGGGTTTCCGGGACATCGAATCAGCCCCAGCATTTT. It encodes CASSQGVSGTSNQPQHF.

The rearrangement uses TRBV5-1 and TRBJ2-7, with TRBD2 matching over 8 bases. J gave up 6 bases and V 0 bases, and 11 bases lay outside the gene matches. The CDR3 covers 16 residues. Germline lookup yields CDR1 SGHRS and CDR2 YFSETQ. CDR3 region: CASSLVSAGGAVEQYF. CDR3 sequence (DNA): TGCGCCAGCAGCTTGGTTTCGGCGGGAGGTGCGGTCGAGCAGTACTTC.

The chain is built from TRBV4-1 and TRBJ2-5; TRBD2 might be the D (6 bases). Trimming took 3 bases from V and 5 from J, leaving 16 bases between them. The germline CDR1 and CDR2 sequences are MGHRA and YSYEKL. CDR3 length: 15 amino acids. In DNA form, the CDR3 reads TGCGCCAGCAGCCAGGAGGGTGATGGCTGGGAGACCCAGTACTTC. This encodes CASSQEGDGWETQYF.

This clone was counted between two and nine times. CDR3 region: CASSIAGSAYEQYF. In DNA form, the CDR3 reads TGTGCCAGCAGCATTGCCGGGAGCGCCTACGAGCAGTACTTC. The rearrangement links TRBV27 to TRBJ2-7; D perhaps matches TRBD2 (6 bases). Trimming removed 6 bases from V and 2 bases from J, with 14 bases in between. CDR3 length: 14 amino acids. Germline CDR1 is MNHEY and CDR2 is SMNVEV (reference sequence).

V gene TRBV20-1 combines with J gene TRBJ2-2; no clear D. Germline assignment: CDR1 DFQATT and CDR2 SNEGSKA (reference sequence). The V gene lost 3 bases and the J gene lost 5 bases, with 4 bases spanning the gap. CDR3 length equals 11 residues. CDR3 amino acids: CSASMTGELFF. The CDR3 region has the DNA TGCAGTGCTAGCATGACCGGGGAGCTGTTTTTT.

This sequence joins TRBV9 and TRBJ2-5, with 8 bases matching TRBD2. Trimming removed 0 bases from V and 5 bases from J; junction bases left unmatched: 6. This CDR3 has 15 amino acids. Germline V gene sequence: CDR1 SGDLS, CDR2 YYNGEE. CDR3 region: CASSVGSGEGETQYF. In DNA form, the CDR3 reads TGTGCCAGCAGCGTAGGTAGCGGGGAGGGGGAGACCCAGTACTTC.

This clone has more than one count but fewer than ten. This chain links TRBV13 with TRBJ2-5; 8 nucleotides match TRBD1. The trim removed 5 bases at V and 4 bases at J, leaving 9 bases unmatched. Germline lookup yields CDR1 PRHDT and CDR2 FYEKMQ (reference sequence). This CDR3 contains 15 residues. CDR3: CASSPAGTGGETQYF. CDR3 in DNA: TGTGCCAGCAGCCCCGCCGGGACAGGAGGAGAGACCCAGTACTTC. Drawing the rest from reference TRBV13 and TRBJ2-5, the complete variable domain is AAGVIQSPRHLIKEKRETATLKCYPIPRHDTVYWYQQGPGQDPQFLISFYEKMQSDKGSIPDRFSAQQFSDYHSELNMSSLELGDSALYFCASSPAGTGGETQYFGPGTRLLVL.

This clone has more than one count but fewer than ten. The same CDR3 can be traced to other DNA sequences in this sample. The gene calls are TRBV5-1 and TRBJ2-3, with a tentative D call TRBD2 (5 bases). Per the germline V gene, CDR1 is SGHRS and CDR2 is YFSETQ. Deletions cut 1 base from V and 3 bases from J, with 9 bases between. This CDR3 has 14 amino acids. The DNA of the CDR3 is TGCGCCAGCAGCTTGAACGGAGGAACAGATACGCAGTATTTT. Its translation: CASSLNGGTDTQYF.

In its sample, this clone was seen a few times. V is TRBV7-3 and J is TRBJ2-2, with a weak D call TRBD2 (5 bases). V was shortened by 6 bases and J by 4 bases, with 12 bases between the two germline ends. This CDR3 contains 14 residues. The V gene's germline CDR1 is SGHTA and CDR2 FQGTGA. CDR3 nucleotides: TGTGCCAGCAGTTTACTAGTGGGCACCGGGGAGCTGTTTTTT. Protein sequence: CASSLLVGTGELFF.

This clone was detected a few times. The CDR3 nucleotides read TGTGCCAGCAAGAGGACTAGCGGGGGGGACCATGAGCAGTTCTTC. This sequence encodes CASKRTSGGDHEQFF. The J gene is TRBJ2-1, the V gene TRBV6-4; 15 positions match TRBD2. The CDR3 loop spans 15 amino acids. V was pared by 7 bases and J by 8 bases, with 6 bases of the junction left unmatched. Germline lookup yields CDR1 MRHNA and CDR2 SNTAGT.